A single sample gave rise to the 22 T cell receptor beta chains below, sequenced in a study of blood T cells in healthy people across ages. The authors ran a second PCR of about 7 to 11 cycles using a sample-barcoded 5' primer and a J-beta primer mix. One entry per CDR3 protein, called by TCRdb with MiXCR from the 5' RACE reads. The table includes about 1.6 million distinct CDR3 sequences, 30% to 35% detected once. The specimen sequenced was blood. Receptors originate from a woman in her 30s in good health.

The rearrangement joins TRBV25-1 to TRBJ2-1; perhaps TRBD1 as D (6 bases). The CDR3 loop spans 15 amino acids. Deletions cut 2 bases from V and 8 bases from J, with 16 bases between. Per the germline V gene, CDR1 is MGHDK and CDR2 is SYGVNS. CDR3 in amino acids: CASSEPRTVSDEQFF. CDR3 nucleotides: TGTGCCAGCAGTGAACCGCGGACAGTAAGCGATGAGCAGTTCTTC.

In its sample, this clonotype was seen a few times. This chain connects TRBV7-2 to TRBJ2-7; 12 bases align to TRBD2. CDR3 size: 16 residues. Germline V CDR1 and CDR2: SGHTA, FQGNSA. V was pared by 5 bases and J by 0 bases, with 5 bases of the junction left unmatched. The CDR3 DNA reads TGTGCCAGCAGCCGATCACTAGCGGGGGGCTCCTACGAGCAGTACTTC. This encodes CASSRSLAGGSYEQYF. The full variable domain, in which reference TRBV7-2 and TRBJ2-7 provide the parts outside the CDR3, is GAGVSQSPSNKVTEKGKDVELRCDPISGHTALYWYRQSLGQGLEFLIYFQGNSAPDKSGLPSDRFSAERTGGSVSTLTIQRTQQEDSAVYLCASSRSLAGGSYEQYFGPGTRLTVT.

This clonotype was counted many times. The rearrangement links TRBV7-2 to TRBJ2-1, with 7 bases fitting TRBD1. Per the germline V gene, CDR1 is SGHTA and CDR2 is FQGNSA. The CDR3 totals 17 residues. V shed 1 base and J 2 bases; nucleotides not matched to a gene: 8. CDR3 residues: CASSLGSGTATYNEQFF. The CDR3 DNA sequence: TGTGCCAGCAGCTTAGGGTCTGGGACAGCGACCTACAATGAGCAGTTCTTC.

The V call is TRBV20-1, the J call TRBJ2-1; 10 bases line up with TRBD2. CDR3 size: 15 residues. Germline CDR1 is DFQATT and CDR2 is SNEGSKA (reference sequence). V lost 1 base and J lost 3; bases outside the gene matches: 3. This chain's CDR3 is CSARVTSGHYNEQFF. The CDR3 coding sequence is TGCAGTGCTAGAGTGACTAGCGGGCACTACAATGAGCAGTTCTTC.

The V call is TRBV27, the J call TRBJ2-1; TRBD2 matches 12 bases. V lost 7 bases, J lost 4 bases, and 5 bases stayed unmatched. The CDR3 has 15 amino acids. Germline assignment: CDR1 MNHEY and CDR2 SMNVEV (reference sequence). For the CDR3, the DNA is TGTGCCAGCACCGGGACTAGCGGGTATTACAATGAGCAGTTCTTC. Amino acid sequence: CASTGTSGYYNEQFF.

J is TRBJ2-3 and V is TRBV6-1; D remains ambiguous. CDR1 is MNHNS, CDR2 SASEGT, per germline. V was trimmed by 3 bases and J by 1 base, leaving 14 bases between them. This CDR3 has 16 amino acids. CDR3 bases: TGTGCCAGCAGTGACCTCATTAAGAAAGGCACAGATACGCAGTATTTT. Its translation is CASSDLIKKGTDTQYF.

For this clonotype: One end of the junction varies from germline; a read error may be responsible. V and J are TRBV6-6 and TRBJ2-5; D remains ambiguous. Germline V gene sequence: CDR1 MNHNY, CDR2 SVGAGI (reference sequence). This CDR3 has 16 amino acids. The CDR3 DNA reads as TGTGCCGGCAGAAGTTTAAAATCGGGTCCCCAAGAGACCCAGTACTTC. This gives the protein CAGRSLKSGPQETQYF.

This clonotype has just a few counts. This chain connects TRBV3-1 to TRBJ2-6, with a weak D call TRBD2 (5 bases). The CDR3 loop spans 16 amino acids. CDR1 and CDR2 from the germline V gene are LGHDT and YNNKEL (reference sequence). Trimming took off 0 bases at V and 4 bases at J, with 10 bases between the two ends. The CDR3 region is CASSQDRGLGANVLTF. The CDR3 nucleotides are TGTGCCAGCAGCCAAGATCGGGGTCTGGGGGCCAACGTCCTGACTTTC.

This clonotype appeared a few times. The rearrangement links TRBV7-3 to TRBJ2-3, with 8 bases matching TRBD1. From germline, CDR1 is SGHTA and CDR2 FQGTGA. This CDR3 is 15 amino acids long. The ends lost 5 bases at V and 6 bases at J; junction bases unmatched: 10. The CDR3, as DNA: TGTGCCAGCAGCCTCGGACAGGGCGTTCTGGATACGCAGTATTTT. Residues: CASSLGQGVLDTQYF. The complete variable domain, with remaining parts taken from reference TRBV7-3 and TRBJ2-3, reads GAGVSQTPSNKVTEKGKYVELRCDPISGHTALYWYRQSLGQGPEFLIYFQGTGAADDSGLPNDRFFAVRPEGSVSTLKIQRTERGDSAVYLCASSLGQGVLDTQYFGPGTRLTVL.

This chain connects TRBV7-6 to TRBJ2-7, with D perhaps TRBD2 (7 bases). CDR3 size: 15 residues. Trimming removed 1 base from V and 4 bases from J, with 14 bases in between. Germline assignment: CDR1 SGHVS and CDR2 FNYEAQ. The CDR3 DNA is TGTGCCAGCAGCTTAGGGGAGGGGGGCATTTACGAGCAGTACTTC. This codes for CASSLGEGGIYEQYF. Looking up the rest from reference TRBV7-6 and TRBJ2-7 gives the full variable domain: GAGVSQSPRYKVTKRGQDVALRCDPISGHVSLYWYRQALGQGPEFLTYFNYEAQQDKSGLPNDRFSAERPEGSISTLTIQRTEQRDSAMYRCASSLGEGGIYEQYFGPGTRLTVT.

CDR3 in amino acids: CSALDLRRLSTDTQYF. The DNA of the CDR3 is TGCAGTGCTCTGGACCTCAGGAGGCTTAGCACAGATACGCAGTATTTT. This sequence joins TRBV20-1 and TRBJ2-3; D possibly corresponds to TRBD2 (5 bases). Trimming left V 5 bases short and J 0 bases short, with 18 bases between. In germline, CDR1 is DFQATT, CDR2 SNEGSKA (reference sequence). The CDR3 has 16 amino acids.

This chain uses TRBV20-1 with TRBJ2-7; possible D gene TRBD1, 5 bases. The CDR3 loop spans 13 amino acids. The V gene lost 3 bases and the J gene lost 2 bases, with 11 bases spanning the gap. The germline V gene has CDR1 DFQATT and CDR2 SNEGSKA (reference sequence). The CDR3 DNA reads TGCAGTGCTAGGGGGCACACAGCCTACGAGCAGTACTTC. Translating it yields CSARGHTAYEQYF.

The genes are TRBV4-1 and TRBJ1-1, with D possibly TRBD1 on 6 matching bases. Germline V lookup: CDR1 MGHRA, CDR2 YSYEKL. The V end lost 0 bases, the J end lost 3 bases, and 8 bases lay between the germline ends. The CDR3 is 14 amino acids. The CDR3 coding sequence is TGCGCCAGCAGCCAAGAGGACAGCGACACTGAAGCTTTCTTT. Protein: CASSQEDSDTEAFF.

The chain joins TRBV7-9 to TRBJ2-3, with 14 nucleotides matching TRBD2. Germline V gives CDR1 SEHNR, CDR2 FQNEAQ (reference sequence). The CDR3 covers 19 residues. Trimming removed 2 bases from V and 1 base from J; junction bases left unmatched: 8. Here the CDR3 reads CASSLPRLAGGPGTDTQYF. The CDR3 DNA sequence: TGTGCCAGCAGCTTACCGAGACTAGCGGGGGGGCCGGGCACAGATACGCAGTATTTT.

This chain links TRBV12-5 with TRBJ1-6, with TRBD1 matching 10 bases. V was pared by 6 bases and J by 8 bases, with 4 bases of the junction left unmatched. Germline values: CDR1 LGHNT, CDR2 FRNRAP. The CDR3 runs to 14 residues. For the CDR3, the DNA is TGTGCTAGTGGGGCCGGGACAGGGGATTCACCCCTCCACTTT. This gives the protein CASGAGTGDSPLHF.

The gene calls are TRBV29-1 and TRBJ1-1, with D uncertain. CDR1 SQVTM and CDR2 ANQGSEA come from the germline V gene. CDR3 length: 11 amino acids. Trimming stripped 4 bases from V and 1 base from J, with 4 bases between. CDR3 in amino acids: CSVGKNTEAFF. The CDR3 DNA follows: TGCAGCGTTGGGAAGAACACTGAAGCTTTCTTT.

Comments on this clonotype: A much more abundant neighbour one base away suggests this may be a read error. The chain joins TRBV29-1 to TRBJ2-2, with 8 bases matching TRBD2. CDR3 length: 17 residues. Trimming at V came to 3 bases and at J to 4 bases, leaving 13 bases not matched to a gene. Looked up from germline, CDR1 is SQVTM and CDR2 is ANQGSEA. CDR3 loop: CSVEASAKSGSTGELFF. The DNA of the CDR3 is TGCAGCGTTGAGGCATCGGCTAAAAGCGGGAGCACCGGGGAGCTGTTTTTT.

This clonotype was counted only a few times. This chain connects TRBV9 to TRBJ1-2; perhaps TRBD1 as D (5 bases). This CDR3 is 15 amino acids long. V lost 2 bases and J 0 bases, leaving 11 bases between the germline ends. From germline, CDR1 is SGDLS and CDR2 YYNGEE. Here the CDR3 reads CASSVWDGANYGYTF. The CDR3 coding sequence is TGTGCCAGCAGCGTTTGGGACGGAGCTAACTATGGCTACACCTTC.

In this sample, this clonotype turned up many times. The genes are TRBV27 and TRBJ2-7, with D possibly TRBD2 on 5 matching bases. CDR3 size: 13 residues. Germline values: CDR1 MNHEY, CDR2 SMNVEV (reference sequence). Trimming stripped 2 bases from V and 12 bases from J, with 17 bases between. CDR3 bases: TGTGCCAGCAGTTTAATCCCGACTAAACGGCGGTACTTC. The encoded protein is CASSLIPTKRRYF.

J is TRBJ1-1 and V is TRBV4-2, with 7 bases matching TRBD1. Trimming took 4 bases from V and 1 from J; bases not matched to a gene: 9. Germline V lookup: CDR1 LGHNA, CDR2 YNFKEQ. The CDR3 length is 16 residues. The CDR3 coding sequence is TGTGCCAGCAGCCCCAGGCCACAGGGGAGGAACACTGAAGCTTTCTTT. The encoded protein is CASSPRPQGRNTEAFF.

Details on this clonotype: This may be a read error: a much more frequent sequence differs by one nucleotide. The chain joins TRBV29-1 to TRBJ2-1; 9 bases match TRBD2. The CDR3 extends over 15 amino acids. The V gene's germline CDR1 is SQVTM and CDR2 ANQGSEA. CDR3 protein: CSVEGGGRDYNEQCF. In DNA, the CDR3 is TGCAGCGTTGAAGGTGGCGGGAGGGACTACAATGAGCAGTGCTTC.

The V gene is TRBV18, the J gene TRBJ2-1; weak D call: TRBD2 (6 bases). CDR3 size: 14 residues. Germline V gives CDR1 KGHSH, CDR2 LQKENI. Trimming took off 10 bases at V and 0 bases at J, with 13 bases between the two ends. CDR3 loop: CATLDGSSYNEQFF. CDR3 nucleotide sequence: TGTGCCACCTTGGACGGGAGCTCCTACAATGAGCAGTTCTTC.